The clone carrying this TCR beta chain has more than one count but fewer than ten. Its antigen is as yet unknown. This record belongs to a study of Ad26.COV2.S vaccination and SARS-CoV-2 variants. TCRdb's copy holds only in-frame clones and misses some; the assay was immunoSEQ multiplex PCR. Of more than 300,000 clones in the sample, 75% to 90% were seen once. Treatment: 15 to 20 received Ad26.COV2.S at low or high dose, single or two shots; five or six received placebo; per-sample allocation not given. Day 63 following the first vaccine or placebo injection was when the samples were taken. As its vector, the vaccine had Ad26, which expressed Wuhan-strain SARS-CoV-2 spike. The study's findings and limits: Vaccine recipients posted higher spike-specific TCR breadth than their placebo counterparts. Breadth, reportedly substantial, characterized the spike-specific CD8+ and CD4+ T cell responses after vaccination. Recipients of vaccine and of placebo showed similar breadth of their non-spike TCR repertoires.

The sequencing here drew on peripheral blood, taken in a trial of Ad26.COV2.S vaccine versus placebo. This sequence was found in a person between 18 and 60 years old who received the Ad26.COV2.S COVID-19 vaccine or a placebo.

This CDR3 reads CASSLGTSGIVYYEQYF. The CDR3, as DNA: TGTGCCAGCAGCTTAGGGACTAGCGGGATAGTGTACTACGAGCAGTACTTC. V and J are TRBV7-9 and TRBJ2-7, with 12 bases fitting TRBD2. The ends lost 1 base at V and 3 bases at J; junction bases unmatched: 7. Germline V CDR1 and CDR2: SEHNR, FQNEAQ (reference sequence). The CDR3 covers 17 residues.